The 2 T cell receptor beta chains below come from one sample, sequenced in a study of immune evolution from preneoplasia to lung adenocarcinoma. TCRdb's table, derived via immunoSEQ multiplex PCR, lists solely in-frame clones and lacks some. The table has 14,000 or so clones, over 75% seen once. Sample: FFPE lung adenocarcinoma in situ tissue. The receptor set was obtained from a donor at least 70 years old with lung adenocarcinoma.

The chain employs TRBV5-1 and TRBJ2-1; weak D call: TRBD2 (5 bases). Germline lookup yields CDR1 SGHRS and CDR2 YFSETQ. The length of the CDR3 is 14 residues. V was clipped by 7 bases and J by 4 bases, with 15 bases between them. CDR3 protein: CASGLLGNYNEQFF. The CDR3 coding sequence is TGCGCCAGCGGACTCCTAGGGAATTACAATGAGCAGTTCTTC. The full variable domain, its missing parts supplied by reference TRBV5-1 and TRBJ2-1, is KAGVTQTPRYLIKTRGQQVTLSCSPISGHRSVSWYQQTPGQGLQFLFEYFSETQRNKGNFPGRFSGRQFSNSRSEMNVSTLELGDSALYLCASGLLGNYNEQFFGPGTRLTVL.

V gene TRBV28 combines with J gene TRBJ1-5, with a possible D match to TRBD1 (5 bases). CDR3 length equals 14 residues. V lost 6 bases to trimming and J lost 6 bases, with 15 bases between them. The germline gives CDR1 MDHEN, CDR2 SYDVKM. The CDR3: CASREGLRGQPQHF. The DNA of the CDR3 is TGTGCCAGCAGAGAAGGGTTGAGGGGTCAGCCCCAGCATTTT. Looking up the rest from reference TRBV28 and TRBJ1-5 gives the full variable domain: DVKVTQSSRYLVKRTGEKVFLECVQDMDHENMFWYRQDPGLGLRLIYFSYDVKMKEKGDIPEGYSVSREKKERFSLILESASTNQTSMYLCASREGLRGQPQHFGDGTRLSIL.